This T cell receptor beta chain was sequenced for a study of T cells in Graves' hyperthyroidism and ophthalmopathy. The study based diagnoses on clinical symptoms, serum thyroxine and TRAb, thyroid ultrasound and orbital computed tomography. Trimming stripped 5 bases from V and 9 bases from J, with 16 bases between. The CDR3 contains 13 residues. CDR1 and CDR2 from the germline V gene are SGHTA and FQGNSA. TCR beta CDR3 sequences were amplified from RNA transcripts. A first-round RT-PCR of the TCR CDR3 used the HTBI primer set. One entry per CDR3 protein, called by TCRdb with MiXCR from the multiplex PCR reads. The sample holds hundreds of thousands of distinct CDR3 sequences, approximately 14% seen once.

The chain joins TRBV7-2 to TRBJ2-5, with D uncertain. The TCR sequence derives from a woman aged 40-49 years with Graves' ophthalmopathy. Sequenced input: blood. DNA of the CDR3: TGTGCCAGCAGCCCCACCCGATCGGGCGCCCAGTACTTC. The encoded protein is CASSPTRSGAQYF.